This is a list of T cell receptor beta chains from one sample in a study of blood T cell repertoires in COVID-19. Assay: immunoSEQ multiplex PCR; the TCRdb copy retains only in-frame clones and omits some. There are approximately 500,000 clones in the sample; roughly 90% occur only once, and less than 2% lies in the top ten. The sample consisted of PBMCs or T cells enriched from blood (not recorded which). These TCRs come from a woman in her thirties or forties who had recovered from COVID-19. Each CDR3 is given with its conserved first and last residue. A D gene is named only where the DNA matches it firmly. Expanded clones get a size class; other rows say once, few or many, or leave the size out.

j_call,d_call,clone_size,cdr3_length,v_call,cdr3_nt,cdr3_aa
TRBJ2-7,TRBD1,NA,13,TRBV30,TGTGCCTGGAGTGTACAGGGGTTCTACGAGCAGTACTTC,CAWSVQGFYEQYF
TRBJ2-4,TRBD1,NA,16,TRBV27,TGTGCCAGCAGTTCGAGGGGGCGCGGTGACAGAAACATTCAGTACTTC,CASSSRGRGDRNIQYF
TRBJ1-2,NA,NA,15,TRBV13,TGTGCCAGCAGCCCTGAGGGCAGCCCTAACTATGGCTACACCTTC,CASSPEGSPNYGYTF
TRBJ1-2,NA,NA,13,TRBV27,TGTGCCAGCAGTCCCTACTTGAACTATGGCTACACCTTC,CASSPYLNYGYTF
TRBJ2-1,TRBD2,once,19,TRBV10-1,TGCGCCAGCAGTGCACCGGGACTAGCCGTCTCGAGCTCCTACAATGAGCAGTTCTTC,CASSAPGLAVSSSYNEQFF
TRBJ2-5,TRBD2,NA,15,TRBV19,TGTGCCAGTTCCAACTCACAGCGGGGGTGGGAGACCCAGTACTTC,CASSNSQRGWETQYF
TRBJ2-7,NA,NA,15,TRBV13,TGTGCCAGCAGCCCCTGGTCGGTTAGTTCCTTAAATCGGTACTTC,CASSPWSVSSLNRYF
TRBJ2-3,TRBD2,NA,16,TRBV6-2/TRBV6-3,TGTGCCAGCAGTTATCGAGGGCGGGAGTACACAGATACGCAGTATTTT,CASSYRGREYTDTQYF
TRBJ2-5,TRBD2,NA,13,TRBV12-3/TRBV12-4,TGTGCCAGCAGGCCGGGAGGGGGAGAGACCCAGTACTTC,CASRPGGGETQYF
TRBJ1-1,NA,NA,14,TRBV30,TGTGCCTGGAGTGTATCGGGGTCGTGGACTGAAGCTTTCTTT,CAWSVSGSWTEAFF
TRBJ2-3,TRBD2,NA,13,TRBV2,TGTGCCAGCAGGGAGACTAGCCTGGATACGCAGTATTTT,CASRETSLDTQYF
TRBJ1-1,TRBD1,NA,15,TRBV3-1/TRBV3-2,TGTGCCAGCAGCCCCAGGGGGCGCAGGGACTCTGAAGCTTTCTTT,CASSPRGRRDSEAFF
TRBJ1-1,TRBD1,NA,14,TRBV30,TGTGCCTGGAGCCCCGGGACAGGGGGCACTGAAGCTTTCTTT,CAWSPGTGGTEAFF
TRBJ1-6,NA,NA,17,TRBV5-6,TGTGCCAGCAGCTTGCCGGCAGGGAGGTCCTATAATTCACCCCTCCACTTT,CASSLPAGRSYNSPLHF
TRBJ1-1,TRBD1,NA,13,TRBV5-5,TGTGCCAGCAGCGGCGGGACAGAGATGATTGCTTTCTTT,CASSGGTEMIAFF
TRBJ1-3,NA,few,14,TRBV7-8,TGTGCCAGCAGCTTATCAGGGGTTGGAAACACCATATATTTT,CASSLSGVGNTIYF
TRBJ2-3,TRBD2,NA,15,TRBV9,TGTGCCAGCAGCGCGGATAGCGGGAGTTCAGATACGCAGTATTTT,CASSADSGSSDTQYF
TRBJ1-4,TRBD1,NA,15,TRBV7-9,TGTGCCAGCAGCCCGCAAGGACAGGGAGCGGTAAAACTGTTTTTT,CASSPQGQGAVKLFF
TRBJ2-7,NA,few,15,TRBV6-2/TRBV6-3,TGTGCCAGCAGTGCTCAGACGACAACCCCCTACGAGCAGTACTTC,CASSAQTTTPYEQYF
TRBJ2-1,NA,NA,14,TRBV19,TGTGCCAGTAGTTTGGCAGGGAAATACAATGAGCAGTTCTTC,CASSLAGKYNEQFF
TRBJ1-2,NA,NA,14,TRBV5-5,TGTGCCAGCAGCTTAACACAGGGTCACTATGGCTACACCTTC,CASSLTQGHYGYTF
TRBJ1-1,TRBD1,NA,14,TRBV19,TGTGCCAGTAGTATCGGACAGGGAGGCACTGAAGCTTTCTTT,CASSIGQGGTEAFF
TRBJ1-1,NA,NA,17,TRBV9,TGTGCCAGCAGCGTAGCCGATCGACAGCAAATTAACACTGAAGCTTTCTTT,CASSVADRQQINTEAFF
TRBJ1-3,NA,NA,13,TRBV7-2,TGTGCCAGCAGCCCAGAGGTTGGAAACACCATATATTTT,CASSPEVGNTIYF
TRBJ2-1,TRBD2,NA,15,TRBV5-1,TGCGCCAGCAGCGCAGGGACTAGCGGATTCAATGAGCAGTTCTTC,CASSAGTSGFNEQFF
TRBJ2-1,NA,NA,15,TRBV2,TGTGCCAGCACTACTCAGAGGAGCTCCTACAATGAGCAGTTCTTC,CASTTQRSSYNEQFF
TRBJ1-1,TRBD1,NA,15,TRBV4-2,TGTGCCAGCAGCCAAGATAGGGACAGGGGTACTGAAGCTTTCTTT,CASSQDRDRGTEAFF
TRBJ1-1,TRBD1,NA,15,TRBV6-5,TGTGCCAGCAGCCGAGATTACAGGGGGAACACTGAAGCTTTCTTT,CASSRDYRGNTEAFF